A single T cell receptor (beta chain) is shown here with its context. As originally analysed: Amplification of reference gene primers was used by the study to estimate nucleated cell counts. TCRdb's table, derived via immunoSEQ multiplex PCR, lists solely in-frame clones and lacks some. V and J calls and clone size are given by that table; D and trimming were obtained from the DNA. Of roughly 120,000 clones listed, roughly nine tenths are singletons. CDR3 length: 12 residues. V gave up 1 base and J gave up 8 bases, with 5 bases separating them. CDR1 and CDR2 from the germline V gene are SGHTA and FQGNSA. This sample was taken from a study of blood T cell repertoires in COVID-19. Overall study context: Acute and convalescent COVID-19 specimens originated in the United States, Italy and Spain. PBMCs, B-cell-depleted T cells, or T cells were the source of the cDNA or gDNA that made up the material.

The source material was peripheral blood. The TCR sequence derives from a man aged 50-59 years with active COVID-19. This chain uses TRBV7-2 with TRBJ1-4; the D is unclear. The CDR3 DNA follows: TGTGCCAGCAGCTTAGGACAAGAAAAACTGTTTTTT. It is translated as CASSLGQEKLFF. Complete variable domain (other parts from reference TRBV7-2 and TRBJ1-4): GAGVSQSPSNKVTEKGKDVELRCDPISGHTALYWYRQSLGQGLEFLIYFQGNSAPDKSGLPSDRFSAERTGGSVSTLTIQRTQQEDSAVYLCASSLGQEKLFFGSGTQLSVL.